Shown below are 32 T cell receptor beta chains from a single sample sequenced in a study of regulatory T cells in long-lasting Graves disease. The time point is: newly diagnosed GD, antithyroid drugs for less than 3 months. PBMC RNA served as the TCR library source. Arm-PCR of CDR3 regions and iRepertoire HTBI primers were used to build TCR beta libraries. From the multiplex PCR reads, TCRdb called clonotypes with MiXCR, one entry per CDR3 protein. Of a few hundred thousand distinct CDR3 sequences listed, 20% to 25% were seen once; the top ten hold about 15%. The sequencing used peripheral blood mononuclear cells (PBMCs), collected at new diagnosis, from a patient treated with antithyroid drugs. These receptors all come from a female donor with Graves disease.

This clonotype was observed a few times. V and J are TRBV28 and TRBJ2-6, with 7 bases matching TRBD2. The length of the CDR3 is 17 residues. Germline V gene lookup returns CDR1 MDHEN and CDR2 SYDVKM. Germline trimming cut 3 bases from V and 3 bases from J; bases unmatched to any gene: 8. For the CDR3, the DNA is TGTGCCAGCAGTTTTTTTGTAGGGAGGGATGGGGCCAACGTCCTGACTTTC. Translating it yields CASSFFVGRDGANVLTF.

The chain uses TRBV4-3 and TRBJ1-2; 8 bases fit TRBD1. The V segment lost 5 bases and the J segment 4 bases; nucleotides outside the gene matches: 9. This CDR3 has 15 amino acids. The V gene's germline CDR1 is LGHNA and CDR2 YSLEER. CDR3 sequence (DNA): TGCGCCAGCAGCAGAGGGACAGGCGAATTCTATGGCTACACCTTC. Residues: CASSRGTGEFYGYTF.

In this sample, this clonotype turned up many times. The rearrangement joins TRBV4-1 to TRBJ2-1, with a tentative D call TRBD2 (6 bases). Germline CDR1 reads MGHRA; CDR2 reads YSYEKL. V lost 3 bases to trimming and J lost 7 bases, with 10 bases between them. The CDR3 runs to 13 residues. This chain's CDR3 is CASSQAGGNEQFF. The DNA of the CDR3 is TGCGCCAGCAGCCAGGCTGGGGGGAATGAGCAGTTCTTC.

This clonotype was observed a handful of times. CDR3: CSARRDSNSPLHF. CDR3 nucleotide sequence: TGCAGTGCGCGCAGGGACAGCAATTCACCCCTCCACTTT. The chain recombines TRBV20-1 with TRBJ1-6; TRBD1 matches at 7 bases. CDR1 DFQATT and CDR2 SNEGSKA come from the germline V gene (reference sequence). Trimming cost V 6 bases and J 7 bases; bases outside gene matches: 6. This CDR3 has 13 residues.

This clonotype was seen many times. The CDR3 loop is CSARETGVVAFF. CDR3 sequence (DNA): TGCAGTGCTAGAGAGACAGGGGTTGTCGCTTTCTTT. The chain carries TRBV20-1 and TRBJ1-1, with 8 bases aligning to TRBD1. Trimming took 0 bases from V and 11 from J; bases not matched to a gene: 5. This CDR3 is built from 12 residues. Germline V lookup: CDR1 DFQATT, CDR2 SNEGSKA (reference sequence).

This chain connects TRBV5-4 to TRBJ2-2; D is possibly TRBD1 (6 bases). The V end lost 1 base, the J end lost 0 bases, and 10 bases lay between the germline ends. The CDR3 spans 16 residues. In germline, CDR1 is SGHNT, CDR2 YYREEE (reference sequence). The CDR3 DNA reads TGTGCCAGCAGCTTGCCCGGGACATCGAACACCGGGGAGCTGTTTTTT. Translation: CASSLPGTSNTGELFF.

On this clonotype itself: A far bigger clonotype differs at one base, so this is likely a read error. This chain uses TRBV6-2 or TRBV6-3 with TRBJ2-7; 8 nucleotides match TRBD1. The CDR3 consists of 14 residues. CDR1 and CDR2 (germline): MNHEY, SVGEGT. The CDR3: CATSDGTGGYEQYF. In nucleotides, the CDR3 is TGTGCCACCAGTGATGGCACAGGGGGCTACGAGCAGTACTTC.

The chain employs TRBV2 and TRBJ1-4; 9 bases are a match to TRBD1. The ends lost 7 bases at V and 4 bases at J; junction bases unmatched: 7. Looked up from germline, CDR1 is SNHLY and CDR2 is FYNNEI. The CDR3 spans 15 residues. This CDR3 reads CASTGTGSLNEKLFF. CDR3 nucleotide sequence: TGTGCCAGCACCGGGACAGGGTCCCTTAATGAAAAACTGTTTTTT.

This clonotype was observed a few times. The chain carries TRBV4-3 and TRBJ2-2; either TRBD1 or TRBD2 may fit D (5 bases each). The CDR3 runs to 16 residues. Germline V gene data show CDR1 as LGHNA and CDR2 as YSLEER. Trimming pared 3 bases from V and 6 bases from J, leaving 17 bases between. CDR3 bases: TGCGCCAGCAGCCATGGCACCCTGGGGGTCGCCGGGGAGCTGTTTTTT. Encoded protein: CASSHGTLGVAGELFF.

This clonotype was counted many times. The V and J genes are TRBV30 and TRBJ1-1; the D gene is possibly TRBD1 (6 bases). CDR1 is GTSNPN, CDR2 SVGIG, per germline (reference sequence). This CDR3 has 16 residues. Trimming took off 3 bases at V and 3 bases at J, with 20 bases between the two ends. The CDR3 spells CAWRQGTLFTDTEAFF. In DNA form, the CDR3 reads TGTGCCTGGAGACAAGGGACACTCTTTACGGACACTGAAGCTTTCTTT.

J is TRBJ1-1 and V is TRBV2, with D unresolved. The V gene's germline CDR1 is SNHLY and CDR2 FYNNEI. With 2 bases removed from V and 2 bases from J, the gap between germline ends came to 12 bases. The CDR3 runs to 15 residues. The CDR3 bases are TGTGCCAGCAGTGAAAGAGGCGTCTTAAACACTGAAGCTTTCTTT. Translation gives CASSERGVLNTEAFF.

This clonotype came up many times. The chain combines TRBV20-1 with TRBJ1-4; 8 positions match TRBD1. The V and J ends lost 5 bases and 6 bases, in that order; junction bases with no gene match: 5. The CDR3 spans 13 residues. Germline V gene data show CDR1 as DFQATT and CDR2 as SNEGSKA (reference sequence). CDR3 DNA: TGCAGTGCTTCGGACAGGGTTGATGAAAAACTGTTTTTT. As protein: CSASDRVDEKLFF.

At least ten counts were recorded for this clonotype. The chain has TRBV11-3 and TRBJ1-1; D may be TRBD1 (6 bases). Trimming took off 5 bases at V and 1 base at J, with 8 bases between the two ends. This CDR3 is built from 13 residues. From germline, CDR1 is SGHNT and CDR2 YENEEA. CDR3 DNA: TGTGCCAGCAGCGAACAGGGGAACACTGAAGCTTTCTTT. It yields the protein CASSEQGNTEAFF. The variable domain in full, completed from reference TRBV11-3 and TRBJ1-1, reads EAGVVQSPRYKIIEKKQPVAFWCNPISGHNTLYWYLQNLGQGPELLIRYENEEAVDDSQLPKDRFSAERLKGVDSTLKIQPAELGDSAVYLCASSEQGNTEAFFGQGTRLTVV.

This clonotype was detected many times. The V and J genes are TRBV20-1 and TRBJ2-3, with TRBD2 matching 9 bases. CDR3 length: 12 amino acids. Germline trimming cut 6 bases from V and 12 bases from J; bases unmatched to any gene: 10. CDR1 is DFQATT, CDR2 SNEGSKA, per germline (reference sequence). DNA for the CDR3: TGCAGTGCGCCCGGGACTAGCAGTTCCCAGTATTTT. Its protein is CSAPGTSSSQYF.

There are many counts of this clonotype. The chain links TRBV6-1 to TRBJ2-1; TRBD2 might be the D (5 bases). The CDR3 consists of 15 residues. V was pared by 8 bases and J by 2 bases, with 16 bases between. CDR1 is MNHNS, CDR2 SASEGT, per germline. CDR3 sequence reads: CASGLLGGPYNEQFF. DNA of the CDR3: TGTGCCAGCGGTCTGCTCGGAGGCCCCTACAATGAGCAGTTCTTC.

At least ten counts were recorded for this clonotype. This chain uses TRBV20-1 with TRBJ1-5; no firm D call. Germline CDR1 is DFQATT and CDR2 is SNEGSKA (reference sequence). V was shortened by 4 bases and J by 2 bases, with 12 bases between the two germline ends. The CDR3 sequence is 14 residues long. The CDR3 DNA reads TGCAGTGCTAAGGAGGTGGCGGGCAATCAGCCCCAGCATTTT. Translation gives CSAKEVAGNQPQHF.

There are many counts of this clonotype. This chain links TRBV3-1 with TRBJ2-7, with a possible D match to TRBD1 (5 bases). Germline CDR1 reads LGHDT; CDR2 reads YNNKEL (reference sequence). There are 16 residues in the CDR3. V dropped 0 bases and J dropped 1 base, with 13 bases sitting between them. The CDR3, as DNA: TGTGCCAGCAGCCAAGACAGGGTAGTTCATTCCTACGAGCAGTACTTC. Translation gives CASSQDRVVHSYEQYF.

This clonotype was detected ten times or more. The chain has TRBV15 and TRBJ2-1; D gene uncertain. The V end was cut by 3 bases, the J end by 3 bases, with 9 bases between. In germline, CDR1 is LNHNV, CDR2 YYDKDF (reference sequence). There are 14 residues in the CDR3. The CDR3 DNA is TGTGCCACCAGCAGTCACCCGGGCTACAATGAGCAGTTCTTC. Its protein product is CATSSHPGYNEQFF.

This sequence joins TRBV6-1 and TRBJ2-1; possibly TRBD1 or TRBD2 for D (5 bases each). With 6 bases removed from V and 5 bases from J, the gap between germline ends came to 11 bases. CDR3 length equals 13 residues. CDR1 MNHNS and CDR2 SASEGT come from the germline V gene. The CDR3 DNA reads TGTGCCAGCAGCCGGGACCAAAACAATGAGCAGTTCTTC. Its translation: CASSRDQNNEQFF.

As regards this clonotype: One end of the junction varies from germline; a read error may be responsible. V usage is TRBV10-3 and J usage is TRBJ1-6; unclear D gene. Per germline, CDR1 ENHRY and CDR2 SYGVKD. There are 13 residues in the CDR3. The CDR3 DNA reads as TGTACCATCAGTGCCTCCAGGAATTCACCCCTCCACTTT. It codes for CTISASRNSPLHF.

At least ten counts were recorded for this clonotype. V usage is TRBV27 and J usage is TRBJ1-6; D is possibly TRBD1 (5 bases). Germline V gene lookup returns CDR1 MNHEY and CDR2 SMNVEV (reference sequence). The CDR3 loop spans 16 amino acids. V was trimmed by 7 bases and J by 6 bases, leaving 19 bases between them. In DNA form, the CDR3 reads TGTGCCAGCACCCTGGGGGAACGGACACCTAATTCACCCCTCCACTTT. Its protein is CASTLGERTPNSPLHF.

This clonotype was found many times. This chain uses TRBV11-2 with TRBJ2-3, with D maybe TRBD2 (6 bases). Looked up from germline, CDR1 is SGHAT and CDR2 is FQNNGV. The length of the CDR3 is 16 residues. V lost 5 bases, J lost 3 bases, and 18 bases lay in between. The CDR3: CASSVAFGGSTDTQYF. In nucleotides, the CDR3 is TGTGCCAGCAGCGTGGCCTTCGGAGGGAGTACAGATACGCAGTATTTT.

The chain links TRBV3-1 to TRBJ2-5; TRBD1 matches 8 bases. This CDR3 has 15 amino acids. Germline V CDR1 and CDR2: LGHDT, YNNKEL (reference sequence). With V trimmed by 4 bases and J by 4 bases, 8 bases remained unmatched. Here the CDR3 reads CASSPTGDPPETQYF. CDR3 coding DNA: TGTGCCAGCAGCCCGACAGGGGACCCCCCAGAGACCCAGTACTTC.

As regards this clonotype: Just one base apart from a much larger clone, this may be a read error. The chain carries TRBV28 and TRBJ1-4; D uncertain. CDR3 length equals 12 residues. Germline V gene sequence: CDR1 MDHEN, CDR2 SYDVKM. Trimming took off 6 bases at V and 7 bases at J, with 9 bases between the two ends. Written as DNA, the CDR3 is TGTGCCAGCAGCAGCTCTAGTGAAAAACTGTTTTTT. Its protein is CASSSSSEKLFF. The whole variable domain, remainder taken from reference TRBV28 and TRBJ1-4, is DVKVTQSSRYLVKRTGEKVFLECVQDMDHENMFWYRQDPGLGLRLIYFSYDVKMKEKGDIPEGYSVSREKKERFSLILESASTNQTSMYLCASSSSSEKLFFGSGTQLSVL.

Many counts were recorded for this clonotype. DNA for the CDR3: TGTGCCAGCAGTCCAGATTACCGGAACACTGAAGCTTTCTTT. It yields the protein CASSPDYRNTEAFF. J is TRBJ1-1 and V is TRBV6-2 or TRBV6-3; D not certain. Per germline, CDR1 MNHEY and CDR2 SVGEGT. The CDR3 has 14 amino acids. Trimming removed 5 bases at V and 1 base at J, with 11 bases between.

As for this clonotype: A much larger clonotype is one base distant, so this may be a read error. The chain links TRBV6-1 to TRBJ2-5; D is unclear. This CDR3 has 13 amino acids. Germline CDR1 MNHNS, CDR2 SASEGT. Trimming took 8 bases from V and 0 from J, leaving 10 bases between them. The CDR3 DNA follows: TGTGCCAGCGGAAGCCCTCACCAAGAGACCCAGTACTTC. Its translation is CASGSPHQETQYF.

This clonotype has ten or more counts. The chain carries TRBV20-1 and TRBJ2-1, with 7 bases matching TRBD2. CDR3 length equals 15 residues. With 3 bases clipped from V and 5 bases from J, the junction kept 10 bases outside the gene matches. Germline CDR1 DFQATT, CDR2 SNEGSKA (reference sequence). Here the CDR3 reads CSASLARGGNNEQFF. In nucleotides, the CDR3 is TGCAGTGCTAGCCTCGCCCGGGGAGGGAACAATGAGCAGTTCTTC.

This clonotype was found many times. The rearrangement uses TRBV11-2 and TRBJ1-1; TRBD1 is a possible D gene (6 bases). This CDR3 is built from 15 residues. CDR1 and CDR2 (germline): SGHAT, FQNNGV. Trimming removed 8 bases from V and 0 bases from J, with 16 bases in between. CDR3 in amino acids: CASSHWGAVNTEAFF. DNA of the CDR3: TGTGCCAGCTCCCATTGGGGGGCAGTGAACACTGAAGCTTTCTTT.

This clonotype was observed many times. The CDR3 coding sequence is TGCAGCGTTGGAGGGGACAGGGCGGGTGGAAACACCATATATTTT. Translated: CSVGGDRAGGNTIYF. The V gene is TRBV29-1, the J gene TRBJ1-3, with 9 bases matching TRBD1. J gave up 3 bases and V 4 bases, and 7 bases lay outside the gene matches. The CDR3 is 15 amino acids. The germline CDR1 and CDR2 sequences are SQVTM and ANQGSEA.

This clonotype was found a few times. This chain joins TRBV15 and TRBJ2-7; a weak D match, TRBD1 (5 bases). V lost 1 base and J lost 0, with 16 bases in between. CDR3 length: 17 residues. Germline CDR1 LNHNV, CDR2 YYDKDF (reference sequence). The CDR3 protein is CATSRVQGIGSSYEQYF. In DNA form, the CDR3 reads TGTGCCACCAGCAGAGTCCAGGGAATCGGAAGCTCCTACGAGCAGTACTTC. Supplemented by reference TRBV15 and TRBJ2-7, the full variable domain reads DAMVIQNPRYQVTQFGKPVTLSCSQTLNHNVMYWYQQKSSQAPKLLFHYYDKDFNNEADTPDNFQSRRPNTSFCFLDIRSPGLGDTAMYLCATSRVQGIGSSYEQYFGPGTRLTVT.

The genes are TRBV7-8 and TRBJ2-3; D is ambiguous. The J call may be faulty, since TRBJ2-5 better matches the DNA end. The CDR3 loop spans 13 amino acids. In germline, CDR1 is SGHVS, CDR2 FQNEAQ. CDR3 sequence (DNA): TGTGCCAGCAGCCCCCGGAGTCCGGAGACCCAGTACTTC. Amino acid sequence: CASSPRSPETQYF.

This clonotype was recorded many times. The chain recombines TRBV19 with TRBJ1-2, with TRBD1 identical over 11 bases. J gave up 4 bases and V 10 bases, and 2 bases lay outside the gene matches. This CDR3 comprises 12 residues. The V gene's germline CDR1 is LNHDA and CDR2 SQIVND (reference sequence). CDR3 DNA sequence: TGTGCCACCGGGACAGGGGGCTATGGCTACACCTTC. Its protein product is CATGTGGYGYTF.